Here is one TCR beta chain with its context. Its antigen is undetermined. Universal primer sites and UMIs were introduced during 5'RACE template-switching synthesis of TCR cDNA. TCRdb independently ran MiXCR on the 5' RACE reads; one entry per CDR3 protein. Altogether some 670,000 distinct CDR3 sequences are present, about 12% being singletons, with the ten largest covering under 15%. The data are from a study of T cells after yellow fever vaccination. Study context: For low cell numbers, libraries were made with SMART-Seq v4 Ultra Low Input. Findings and caveats of the study: Though weaker, the secondary response peaked faster, on day 5 versus 15. Although most clonotypes did not, a small share appeared in both CD4 and CD8 compartments.

The germline CDR1 and CDR2 sequences are LGHNA and YSLEER. The CDR3 runs 17 residues. After removal of 0 bases from V and 2 bases from J, the junction contained 2 bases not matched to a gene. The chain combines TRBV4-3 with TRBJ2-2; 11 nucleotides match TRBD2. The specimen comprised PBMCs, sampled on the day of the yellow fever booster vaccination. The sequence was collected from a man aged 25-45 years who received the YFV17D yellow fever vaccine. The chain's CDR3 is CASSQDLAGGNTGELFF. The CDR3 DNA reads as TGCGCCAGCAGCCAAGATCTAGCGGGAGGAAACACCGGGGAGCTGTTTTTT.